Listed below are T cell receptor beta chains from one sample, sequenced in a study of human versus mouse CDR3 diversity and MHC coevolution. Profiled with immunoSEQ multiplex PCR; TCRdb holds only in-frame clones, not every one. The sample has 80,000 or so clones, about 94% seen once. Source material: naive CD4+ T cells from blood. Receptor source: a person aged 30-69 years in good health. Each CDR3 is given with its conserved first and last residue. Fields, in order: J gene, D gene, clone size, V gene, CDR3 DNA, CDR3 protein. A D gene is named only where the DNA matches it firmly. Clone size is not always given. Where it is, it says once, few, many or a class for expanded clones.

j_call: TRBJ2-7
d_call: .
clone_size: .
v_call: TRBV15
cdr3_nt: TGTGCCACCACTCAGACCGGGACACCCTTCGAGCAGTACTTC
cdr3_aa: CATTQTGTPFEQYF

j_call: TRBJ1-2
d_call: TRBD1
clone_size: .
v_call: TRBV11-2
cdr3_nt: TGTGCCAGCAGCTTCGGGACAGGGGGCCCCTATGGCTACACCTTC
cdr3_aa: CASSFGTGGPYGYTF

j_call: TRBJ2-7
d_call: TRBD2
clone_size: .
v_call: TRBV19
cdr3_nt: TGTGCCAGTTCGCCCGGGGGGAACTACGAGCAGTACTTC
cdr3_aa: CASSPGGNYEQYF

j_call: TRBJ2-3
d_call: .
clone_size: .
v_call: TRBV6-4
cdr3_nt: TGTGCCAGCAGTGAGAGCGGGAGCACAGATACGCAGTATTTT
cdr3_aa: CASSESGSTDTQYF

j_call: TRBJ2-1
d_call: TRBD1
clone_size: .
v_call: TRBV5-5
cdr3_nt: TGTGCCAGCAGCTTGGTGGGGCAAGGACAGGGAGAAGAGCAGTTCTTC
cdr3_aa: CASSLVGQGQGEEQFF

j_call: TRBJ2-7
d_call: TRBD1
clone_size: .
v_call: TRBV6-6
cdr3_nt: TGTGCCAGCAGCCAGGACAGGGCGGGGGAGCAGTACTTC
cdr3_aa: CASSQDRAGEQYF

j_call: TRBJ2-7
d_call: TRBD2
clone_size: .
v_call: TRBV6-5
cdr3_nt: TGTGCCAGCAGTTACTCGCAGGCGGGGGTGCAAGGCGAGCAGTACTTC
cdr3_aa: CASSYSQAGVQGEQYF

j_call: TRBJ2-7
d_call: TRBD1
clone_size: .
v_call: TRBV19
cdr3_nt: TGTGCCAGTAGTAGGGGACAGCCCAACTCCTACGAGCAGTACTTC
cdr3_aa: CASSRGQPNSYEQYF

j_call: TRBJ2-4
d_call: TRBD1
clone_size: .
v_call: TRBV30
cdr3_nt: TGTGCCTGGAGCCTGTGGACAGGGGGAAATCCCCTAGCCAAAAACATTCAGTACTTC
cdr3_aa: CAWSLWTGGNPLAKNIQYF

j_call: TRBJ1-1
d_call: .
clone_size: .
v_call: TRBV7-2
cdr3_nt: TGTGCCAGCAGGCTAGCTGCGTACACTGAAGCTTTCTTT
cdr3_aa: CASRLAAYTEAFF

j_call: TRBJ2-4
d_call: .
clone_size: .
v_call: TRBV18
cdr3_nt: TGTGCCAGCTCACCACCGTGGAATACAGGCAAGACCAAAAACATTCAGTACTTC
cdr3_aa: CASSPPWNTGKTKNIQYF

j_call: TRBJ2-7
d_call: TRBD1
clone_size: .
v_call: TRBV4-3
cdr3_nt: TGCGCCAGCAGCCGCGACGGGACAGGGGTTTACGAGCAGTACTTC
cdr3_aa: CASSRDGTGVYEQYF

j_call: TRBJ2-5
d_call: TRBD1
clone_size: .
v_call: TRBV4-3
cdr3_nt: TGCGCCAGCAGCCAGGAACAGGGGGCGCGGGGGCAAGAGACCCAGTACTTC
cdr3_aa: CASSQEQGARGQETQYF

j_call: TRBJ1-5
d_call: .
clone_size: .
v_call: TRBV19
cdr3_nt: TGTGCCAGTAGTATATCTAGGACAGATCAGCCCCAGCATTTT
cdr3_aa: CASSISRTDQPQHF

j_call: TRBJ2-1
d_call: .
clone_size: .
v_call: TRBV19
cdr3_nt: TGTGCCAGTAGTTTCCCCTTTCCTTCGAGCGCCTACAATGAGCAGTTCTTC
cdr3_aa: CASSFPFPSSAYNEQFF

j_call: TRBJ1-2
d_call: .
clone_size: .
v_call: TRBV7-9
cdr3_nt: TGTGCCAGCAGCTTAATCCCCCGGGCAGGGAAGGTCGATGGCTACACCTTC
cdr3_aa: CASSLIPRAGKVDGYTF

j_call: TRBJ2-1
d_call: TRBD2
clone_size: once
v_call: TRBV2
cdr3_nt: TGTGCCAGAAGCGGGGGGTACAATGAGCAGTTCTTC
cdr3_aa: CARSGGYNEQFF

j_call: TRBJ2-3
d_call: TRBD2
clone_size: .
v_call: TRBV5-6
cdr3_nt: TGTGCCAGCAGCTTGGAGTCGCGGGGGGTCCGGGGAGATACGCAGTATTTT
cdr3_aa: CASSLESRGVRGDTQYF

j_call: TRBJ2-5
d_call: TRBD2
clone_size: .
v_call: TRBV4-1
cdr3_nt: TGCGCCAGCAGCCAAGCACCGGGACTAGCGGGGGGGAAGACCCAGTACTTC
cdr3_aa: CASSQAPGLAGGKTQYF

j_call: TRBJ1-2
d_call: TRBD1
clone_size: .
v_call: TRBV5-1
cdr3_nt: TGCGCCAGCAGCCCCCGGACAGGGGCACCTACCTACACCTTC
cdr3_aa: CASSPRTGAPTYTF

j_call: TRBJ1-2
d_call: .
clone_size: .
v_call: TRBV19
cdr3_nt: TGTGCCAGTACCCTGGACCTAGCCACCTACTATGGCTACACCTTC
cdr3_aa: CASTLDLATYYGYTF

j_call: TRBJ2-7
d_call: TRBD2
clone_size: .
v_call: TRBV10-2
cdr3_nt: TGCGCCAGCGGGGCGGGGGCCTACGAGCAGTACTTC
cdr3_aa: CASGAGAYEQYF